This T cell receptor beta chain was obtained from a study of control samples from healthy donors and cancer patients (dated by TCRdb to 2019 to 2021). There are 11 amino acids in the CDR3, from cysteine to phenylalanine inclusive. Only the CDR3 portion is preserved as DNA: 33 bases, with reading frame beginning at the first base. At the junction V is shortened by 3 bases and J by 5 bases, with 7 bases in between. Taken from the germline V gene (reference sequence), the CDR1 and CDR2 loops are DFQATT and SNEGSKA. To note about this clone: Its cognate antigen has yet to be identified. Qualities for individual bases were not recorded, and no much larger clone is one base off.

To prepare the library, the immunoSEQ multiplex PCR assay was applied. The source is immuneACCESS, and TCRdb retained only in-frame sequences with V and J called. Part of the clones is not carried over; for the studies checked, unresolved V genes explain less than half of this, and the remainder is unexplained. The sample table records around 180,000 clones; roughly 94% of these occur just once. The ten biggest clones cover 1.2% to 1.5% of the sample. This TCR was sampled from a woman younger than 30 in good health. Sequencing was carried out using blood. The chain employs TRBV20-1 and TRBJ2-5; the D gene identity is not certain. DNA sequence: TGCAGTGCTAGGTTGGGGGAGACCCAGTACTTC. It is translated as CSARLGETQYF.